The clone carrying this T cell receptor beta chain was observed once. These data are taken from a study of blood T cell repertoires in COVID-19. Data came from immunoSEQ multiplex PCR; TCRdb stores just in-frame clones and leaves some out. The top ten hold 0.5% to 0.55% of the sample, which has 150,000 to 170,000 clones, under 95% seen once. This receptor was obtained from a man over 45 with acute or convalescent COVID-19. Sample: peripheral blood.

The CDR3 nucleotides read TGTGCCAGCCCCCCGGGGAGACAGGGGAAGACCCAGTACTTC. Translating gives CASPPGRQGKTQYF. The chain recombines TRBV7-9 with TRBJ2-5; TRBD1 matches 8 bases. V was pared by 8 bases and J by 6 bases, with 11 bases of the junction left unmatched. The CDR3 spans 14 residues. CDR1 SEHNR and CDR2 FQNEAQ come from the germline V gene (reference sequence).